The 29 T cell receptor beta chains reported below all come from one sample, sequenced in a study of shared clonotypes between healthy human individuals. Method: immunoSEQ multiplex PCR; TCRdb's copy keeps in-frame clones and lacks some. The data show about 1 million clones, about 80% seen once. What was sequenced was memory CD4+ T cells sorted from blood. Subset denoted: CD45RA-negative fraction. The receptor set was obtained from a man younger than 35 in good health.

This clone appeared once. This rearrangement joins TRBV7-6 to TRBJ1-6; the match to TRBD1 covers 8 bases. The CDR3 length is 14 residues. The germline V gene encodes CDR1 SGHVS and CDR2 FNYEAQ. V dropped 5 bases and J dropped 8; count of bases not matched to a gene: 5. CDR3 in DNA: TGTGCCAGCAGCCCGCAGACAGGGGATTCACCCCTCCACTTT. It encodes CASSPQTGDSPLHF. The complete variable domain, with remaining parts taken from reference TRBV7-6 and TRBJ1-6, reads GAGVSQSPRYKVTKRGQDVALRCDPISGHVSLYWYRQALGQGPEFLTYFNYEAQQDKSGLPNDRFSAERPEGSISTLTIQRTEQRDSAMYRCASSPQTGDSPLHFGNGTRLTVT.

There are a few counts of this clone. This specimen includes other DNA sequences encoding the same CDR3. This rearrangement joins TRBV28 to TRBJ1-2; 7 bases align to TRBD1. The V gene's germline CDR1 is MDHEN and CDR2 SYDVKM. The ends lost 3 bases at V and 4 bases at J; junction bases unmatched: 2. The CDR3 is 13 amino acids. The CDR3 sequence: CASSLDRSYGYTF. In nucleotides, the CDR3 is TGTGCCAGCAGTTTGGACAGGAGCTATGGCTACACCTTC.

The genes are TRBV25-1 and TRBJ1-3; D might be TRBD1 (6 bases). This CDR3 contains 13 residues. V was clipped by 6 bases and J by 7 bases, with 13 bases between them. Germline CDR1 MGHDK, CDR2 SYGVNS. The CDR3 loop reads CASRSGAGNTIYF. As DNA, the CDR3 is TGTGCCAGCAGATCGGGGGCGGGGAACACCATATATTTT. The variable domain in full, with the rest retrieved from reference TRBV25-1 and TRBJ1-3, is EADIYQTPRYLVIGTGKKITLECSQTMGHDKMYWYQQDPGMELHLIHYSYGVNSTEKGDLSSESTVSRIRTEHFPLTLESARPSHTSQYLCASRSGAGNTIYFGEGSWLTVV.

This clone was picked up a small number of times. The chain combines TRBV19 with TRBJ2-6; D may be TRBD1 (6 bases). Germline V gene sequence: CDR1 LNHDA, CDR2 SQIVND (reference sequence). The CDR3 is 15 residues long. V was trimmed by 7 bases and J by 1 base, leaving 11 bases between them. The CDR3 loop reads CASTPRGSGANVLTF. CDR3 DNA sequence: TGTGCCAGTACCCCAAGGGGGTCTGGGGCCAACGTCCTGACTTTC.

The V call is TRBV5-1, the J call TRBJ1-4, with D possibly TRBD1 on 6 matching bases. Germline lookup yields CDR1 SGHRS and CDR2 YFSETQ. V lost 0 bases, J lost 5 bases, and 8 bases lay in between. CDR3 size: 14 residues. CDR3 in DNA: TGCGCCAGCAGCTTGGAGGGGGGGAATGAAAAACTGTTTTTT. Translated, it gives CASSLEGGNEKLFF.

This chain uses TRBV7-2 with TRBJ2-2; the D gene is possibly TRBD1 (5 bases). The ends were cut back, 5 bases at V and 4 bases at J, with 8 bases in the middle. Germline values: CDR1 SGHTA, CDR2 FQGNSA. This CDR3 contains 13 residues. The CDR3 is CASSNQGTGELFF. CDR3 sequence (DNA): TGTGCCAGCAGCAACCAGGGCACCGGGGAGCTGTTTTTT.

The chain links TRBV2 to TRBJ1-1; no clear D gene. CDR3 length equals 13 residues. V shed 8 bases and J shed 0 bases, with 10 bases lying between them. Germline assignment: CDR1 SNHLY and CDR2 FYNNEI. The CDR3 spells CASGGFMNTEAFF. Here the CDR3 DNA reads TGTGCCAGCGGAGGTTTTATGAACACTGAAGCTTTCTTT.

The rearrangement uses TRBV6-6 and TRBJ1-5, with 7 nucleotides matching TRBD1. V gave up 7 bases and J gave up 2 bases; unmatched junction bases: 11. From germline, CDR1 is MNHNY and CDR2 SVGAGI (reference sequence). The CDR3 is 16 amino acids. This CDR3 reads CASTPGGVSGNQPQHF. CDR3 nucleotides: TGTGCCAGCACCCCAGGGGGGGTGTCTGGCAATCAGCCCCAGCATTTT.

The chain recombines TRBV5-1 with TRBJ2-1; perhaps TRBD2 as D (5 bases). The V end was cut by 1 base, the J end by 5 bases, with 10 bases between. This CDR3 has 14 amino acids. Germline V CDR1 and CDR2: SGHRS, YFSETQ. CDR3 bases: TGCGCCAGCAGCTTGTCGAGCGGAAACAATGAGCAGTTCTTC. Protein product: CASSLSSGNNEQFF.

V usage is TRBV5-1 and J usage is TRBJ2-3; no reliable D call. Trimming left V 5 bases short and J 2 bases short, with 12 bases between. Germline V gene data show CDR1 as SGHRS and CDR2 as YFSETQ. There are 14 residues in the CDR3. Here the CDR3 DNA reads TGCGCCAGCAGGGCAGAACCTACCACAGATACGCAGTATTTT. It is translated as CASRAEPTTDTQYF.

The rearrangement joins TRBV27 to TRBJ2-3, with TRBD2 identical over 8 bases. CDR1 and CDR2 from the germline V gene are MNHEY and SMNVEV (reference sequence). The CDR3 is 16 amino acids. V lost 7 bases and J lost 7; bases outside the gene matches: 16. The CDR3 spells CASTHRGGGNGNTQYF. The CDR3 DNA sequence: TGTGCCAGCACGCACCGGGGGGGCGGCAACGGGAATACGCAGTATTTT.

CDR3 sequence reads: CASSPTGGGNQPQHF. CDR3 bases: TGTGCCAGCAGCCCGACAGGGGGCGGAAATCAGCCCCAGCATTTT. The chain couples TRBV7-2 to TRBJ1-5, with 10 bases that match TRBD1. The germline V gene encodes CDR1 SGHTA and CDR2 FQGNSA. The CDR3 consists of 15 residues. With V trimmed by 5 bases and J by 4 bases, 5 bases remained unmatched. The complete variable domain, with remaining parts taken from reference TRBV7-2 and TRBJ1-5, reads GAGVSQSPSNKVTEKGKDVELRCDPISGHTALYWYRQSLGQGLEFLIYFQGNSAPDKSGLPSDRFSAERTGGSVSTLTIQRTQQEDSAVYLCASSPTGGGNQPQHFGDGTRLSIL.

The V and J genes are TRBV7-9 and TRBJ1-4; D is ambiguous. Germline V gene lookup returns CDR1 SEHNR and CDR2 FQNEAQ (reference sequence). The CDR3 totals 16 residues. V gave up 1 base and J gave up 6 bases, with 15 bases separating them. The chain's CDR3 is CASSLVVLDGDEKLFF. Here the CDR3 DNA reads TGTGCCAGCAGCTTAGTTGTGTTGGACGGGGATGAAAAACTGTTTTTT.

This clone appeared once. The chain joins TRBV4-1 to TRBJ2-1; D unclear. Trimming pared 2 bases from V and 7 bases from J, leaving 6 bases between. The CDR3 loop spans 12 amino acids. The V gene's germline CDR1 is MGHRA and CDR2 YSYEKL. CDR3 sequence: CASSQYTNEQFF. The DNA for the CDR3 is TGCGCCAGCAGCCAATATACGAATGAGCAGTTCTTC.

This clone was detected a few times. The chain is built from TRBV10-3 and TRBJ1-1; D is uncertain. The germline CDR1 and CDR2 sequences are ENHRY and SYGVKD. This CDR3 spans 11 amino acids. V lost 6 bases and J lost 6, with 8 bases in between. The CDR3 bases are TGTGCCATCAGCTCAAGCGCTGAAGCTTTCTTT. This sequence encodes CAISSSAEAFF.

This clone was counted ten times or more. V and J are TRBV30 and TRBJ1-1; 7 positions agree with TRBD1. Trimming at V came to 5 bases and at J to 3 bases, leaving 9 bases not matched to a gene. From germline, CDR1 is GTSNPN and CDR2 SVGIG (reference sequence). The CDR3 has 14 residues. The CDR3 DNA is TGTGCCTGGGACCGGGACAGCCGATACACTGAAGCTTTCTTT. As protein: CAWDRDSRYTEAFF.

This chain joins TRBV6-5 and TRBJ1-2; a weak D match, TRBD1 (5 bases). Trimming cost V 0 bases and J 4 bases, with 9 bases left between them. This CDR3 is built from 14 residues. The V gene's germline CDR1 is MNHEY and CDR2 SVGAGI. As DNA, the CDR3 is TGTGCCAGCAGTTACTCGACAGCAAGCTATGGCTACACCTTC. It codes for CASSYSTASYGYTF.

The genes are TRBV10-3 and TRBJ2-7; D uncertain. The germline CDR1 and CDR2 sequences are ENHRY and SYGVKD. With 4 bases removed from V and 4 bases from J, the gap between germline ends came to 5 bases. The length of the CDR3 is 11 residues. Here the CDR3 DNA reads TGTGCCATCAGTGCCTATTACGAGCAGTACTTC. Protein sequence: CAISAYYEQYF.

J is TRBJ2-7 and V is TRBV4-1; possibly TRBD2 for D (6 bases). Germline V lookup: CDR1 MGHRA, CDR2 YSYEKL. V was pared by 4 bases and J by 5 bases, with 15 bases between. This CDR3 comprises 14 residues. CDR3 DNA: TGCGCCAGCAGCCCCCGGGACTCCCGGGACGAGCAGTACTTC. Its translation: CASSPRDSRDEQYF.

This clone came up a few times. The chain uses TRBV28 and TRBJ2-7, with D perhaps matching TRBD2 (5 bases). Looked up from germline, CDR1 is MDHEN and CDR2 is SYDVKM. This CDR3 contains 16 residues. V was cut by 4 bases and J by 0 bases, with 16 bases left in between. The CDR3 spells CASSSPGETTSYEQYF. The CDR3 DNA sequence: TGTGCCAGCAGTTCTCCCGGGGAAACGACCTCCTACGAGCAGTACTTC.

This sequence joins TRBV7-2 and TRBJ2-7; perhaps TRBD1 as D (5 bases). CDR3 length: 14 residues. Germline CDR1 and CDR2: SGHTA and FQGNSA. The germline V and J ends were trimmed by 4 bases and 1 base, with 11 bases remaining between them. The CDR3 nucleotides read TGTGCCAGCAGCTACACGGCAGGGTCCTACGAGCAGTACTTC. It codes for CASSYTAGSYEQYF.

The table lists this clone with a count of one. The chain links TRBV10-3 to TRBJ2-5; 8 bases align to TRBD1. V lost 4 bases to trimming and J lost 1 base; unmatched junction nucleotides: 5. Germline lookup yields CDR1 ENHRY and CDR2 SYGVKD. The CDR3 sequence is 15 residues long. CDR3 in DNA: TGTGCCATCAGTGTGGGGACAGGATTCCAAGAGACCCAGTACTTC. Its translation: CAISVGTGFQETQYF.

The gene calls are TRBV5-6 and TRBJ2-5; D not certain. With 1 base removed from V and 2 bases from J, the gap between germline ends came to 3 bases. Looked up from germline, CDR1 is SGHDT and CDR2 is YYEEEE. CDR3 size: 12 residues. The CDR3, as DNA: TGTGCCAGCAGCTTGAGACAAGAGACCCAGTACTTC. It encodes CASSLRQETQYF.

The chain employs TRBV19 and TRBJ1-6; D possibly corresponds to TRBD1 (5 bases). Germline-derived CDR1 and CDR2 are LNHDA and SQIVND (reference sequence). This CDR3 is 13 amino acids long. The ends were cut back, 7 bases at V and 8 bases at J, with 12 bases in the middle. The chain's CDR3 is CASTGTRDSPLHF. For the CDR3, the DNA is TGTGCCAGTACTGGGACCAGAGATTCACCCCTCCACTTT.

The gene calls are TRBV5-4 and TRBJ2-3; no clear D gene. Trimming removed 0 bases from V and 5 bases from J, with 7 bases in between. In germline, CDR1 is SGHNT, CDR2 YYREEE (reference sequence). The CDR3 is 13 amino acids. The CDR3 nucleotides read TGTGCCAGCAGCTTGGATAGACAAGATACGCAGTATTTT. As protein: CASSLDRQDTQYF. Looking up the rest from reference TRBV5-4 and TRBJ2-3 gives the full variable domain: ETGVTQSPTHLIKTRGQQVTLRCSSQSGHNTVSWYQQALGQGPQFIFQYYREEENGRGNFPPRFSGLQFPNYSSELNVNALELDDSALYLCASSLDRQDTQYFGPGTRLTVL.

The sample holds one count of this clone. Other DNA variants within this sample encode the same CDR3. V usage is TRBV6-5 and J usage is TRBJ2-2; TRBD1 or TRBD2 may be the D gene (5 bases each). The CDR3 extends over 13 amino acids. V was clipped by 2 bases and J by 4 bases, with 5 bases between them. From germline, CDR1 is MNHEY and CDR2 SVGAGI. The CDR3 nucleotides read TGTGCCAGCAGTTACGGGGGCACCGGGGAGCTGTTTTTT. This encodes CASSYGGTGELFF.

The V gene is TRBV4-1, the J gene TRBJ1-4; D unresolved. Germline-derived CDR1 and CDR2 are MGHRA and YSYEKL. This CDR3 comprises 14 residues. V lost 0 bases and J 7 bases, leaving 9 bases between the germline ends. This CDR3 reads CASSQEMISEKLFF. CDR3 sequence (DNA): TGCGCCAGCAGCCAAGAAATGATCAGTGAAAAACTGTTTTTT.

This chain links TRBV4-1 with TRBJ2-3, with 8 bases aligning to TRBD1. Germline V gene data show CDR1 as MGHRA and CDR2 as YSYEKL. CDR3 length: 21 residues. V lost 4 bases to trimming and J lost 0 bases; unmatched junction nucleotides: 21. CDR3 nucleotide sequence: TGCGCCAGCAGCCTAAAATCCACAGGACAGGGTAGGAGCTTTAGCACAGATACGCAGTATTTT. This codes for CASSLKSTGQGRSFSTDTQYF.

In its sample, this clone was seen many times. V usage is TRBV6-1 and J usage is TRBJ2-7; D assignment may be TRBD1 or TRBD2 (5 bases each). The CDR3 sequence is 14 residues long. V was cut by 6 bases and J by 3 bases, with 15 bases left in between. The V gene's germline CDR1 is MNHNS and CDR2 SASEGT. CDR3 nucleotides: TGTGCCAGCAGAGGAGGTGGGGGTGGCTACGAGCAGTACTTC. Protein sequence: CASRGGGGGYEQYF.